The 5 T cell receptor beta chains below all came from one sample that was sequenced in a study of blood T cell repertoires in COVID-19. Assay: immunoSEQ multiplex PCR; the TCRdb copy retains only in-frame clones and omits some. The sample includes 150,000 to 200,000 clones, 86% of them seen just once. Sample: peripheral blood. The receptor set was obtained from a man aged 18-30 years with acute or convalescent COVID-19.

This chain links TRBV5-1 with TRBJ1-3, with D uncertain. V was cut by 1 base and J by 2 bases, with 13 bases left in between. Germline CDR1 is SGHRS and CDR2 is YFSETQ. There are 16 residues in the CDR3. CDR3 coding DNA: TGCGCCAGCAGCTTGTCCTTCGGGAGAACTGGAAACACCATATATTTT. Translated: CASSLSFGRTGNTIYF.

The chain couples TRBV29-1 to TRBJ2-1; the D gene is possibly TRBD2 (6 bases). This CDR3 region has 11 residues. The germline V gene encodes CDR1 SQVTM and CDR2 ANQGSEA. V lost 6 bases to trimming and J lost 7 bases, with 10 bases between them. The CDR3 sequence: CSVWGGNEQFF. In nucleotides, the CDR3 is TGCAGCGTATGGGGAGGAAATGAGCAGTTCTTC.

This clone has more than one count but fewer than ten. The chain uses TRBV5-1 and TRBJ1-3; D ambiguous. V lost 4 bases and J 0 bases, leaving 14 bases between the germline ends. CDR1 is SGHRS and CDR2 is YFSETQ in the germline V gene. This CDR3 contains 16 residues. This CDR3 is CASSPEKLSSGNTIYF. CDR3 sequence (DNA): TGCGCCAGCAGCCCTGAAAAATTGAGCTCTGGAAACACCATATATTTT.

This clone was seen a single time. The CDR3 coding sequence is TGCGCCAGCAGCTTGCCGTCCCAAACAGGGACCACTGAAGCTTTCTTT. This codes for CASSLPSQTGTTEAFF. V is TRBV5-1 and J is TRBJ1-1, with a weak D call TRBD1 (6 bases). CDR3 size: 16 residues. Germline loops: CDR1 SGHRS, CDR2 YFSETQ. V lost 1 base, J lost 4 bases, and 17 bases lay in between.

J is TRBJ2-2 and V is TRBV11-2; 8 bases fit TRBD2. The CDR3 has 16 amino acids. The ends lost 4 bases at V and 4 bases at J; junction bases unmatched: 8. Germline CDR1 is SGHAT and CDR2 is FQNNGV. CDR3 protein: CASSYQRGLSTGELFF. The CDR3 DNA reads TGTGCCAGCAGCTACCAGCGGGGGTTAAGCACCGGGGAGCTGTTTTTT.